This TCR beta chain was profiled in a study of cytomegalovirus exposure and HLA in healthy donors (dated by TCRdb to 2015 to 2018). About the study as a whole: According to an earlier analysis of 550 to 750 of the donors, about 179 million T cells yielded roughly 110 million unique TCR beta sequences and 276 Gb of sequence data. An early release covering roughly 600 HLA-typed donors comprised 300 to 350 gigabases of sequencing data and about 90 million unique TCR sequences. Of the 300 to 450 genotyped donors, roughly 80% were placed in the genetic ancestry cluster associated with self-reported Caucasian donors. The study aimed to test whether cataloging public T cell receptors could reveal signatures of past pathogen exposure. The T cell repertoires of roughly 660 subjects were profiled by immunosequencing and related to cytomegalovirus serostatus. Besides the first cohort of roughly 640 subjects, a separate validation cohort made up of roughly 120 different subjects was used. High-throughput TCR immunosequencing, statistical association of individual TCRs with disease status, and machine learning were combined to predict cytomegalovirus infection status. A later analysis re-examined previously published TCR beta repertoires from around 670 donors and added high-resolution HLA genotyping to investigate patterns of TCR occurrence. Rather than drawing on any new phenotypic data, the later analysis identified candidate immune exposures from TCR beta sequences and the way those sequences occurred across donors. To decide whether each TCR beta V gene segment behaved as functional or pseudogenic, an earlier analysis of fewer than 750 of the donors relied on high-throughput TCR beta sequencing. Donor age, sex, ethnicity and CMV serostatus were collected together with the repertoire data. A later genetic analysis used genome-wide SNP genotypes for about three fifths of the roughly 700 donors, treating that subset as a discovery cohort. Every repertoire in the discovery cohort had been generated on one and the same sequencing platform. Both class I and class II loci were covered by HLA typing, at four-digit resolution. The number of donors typed differed by locus, with roughly 629-640 for A, B, C, DRB1 and DQB1, approximately 500 for DQA1, over 600 for DPA1, and some 450 for DPB1. A handful of DR-DQ haplotypes were handled as single units for association and clustering because linkage in the cohort was strong. Across 398 genotyped donors of the cohort, an average of about 200,000 unique TCR beta nucleotide sequences per donor were sequenced, and approximately 17% of those sequences were non-productive.

The cohort consisted of 666 healthy bone marrow donors. Cohort members were all nominally healthy when sampled, although unrecorded immune exposures were likely present. The donor was CMV seronegative and was included in the group of over 300 seronegative cohort members. Each donor provided a peripheral blood sample, and peripheral blood mononuclear cells were used for TCR beta sequencing. The Qiagen DNeasy Blood Extraction Kit was used to extract genomic DNA from the blood cell samples. The CDR3 numbers 15 residues from cysteine through phenylalanine. The entry retains the CDR3 DNA only, 45 bases that are in frame from base 1. CDR1 and CDR2, per the germline V gene, are MNHEY and SVGAGI. Germline trimming: 0 bases from V, 7 bases from J; junction bases outside gene matches: 5. On this clone itself: Its antigen is unknown. No base quality information exists; no much larger clone differs at one position.

The library was generated by the immunoSEQ multiplex PCR assay. For the multiplex PCR, a mixture combining 60 forward primers for TCR Vbeta segments and 13 reverse primers for TCR Jbeta segments was used. The CDR3 region of rearranged TCR beta genes was amplified from genomic DNA by a multiplex PCR assay. Amplified TCR beta libraries were sequenced as 87-base-pair reads on the Illumina HiSeq System. As for the authors' bioinformatics: Across the 670 or so repertoires, a later analysis counted 80 million or so unique TCR beta chains, roughly 11 million of which were shared by at least two donors. A nearest-neighbor algorithm error-corrected the raw reads and collapsed the reads into unique sequences, merging closely related sequences to remove PCR and sequencing errors. To assign V, D and J gene segments, CDR3 sequences were aligned to IMGT reference sequences. Each retained sequence needed at least a six-nucleotide match to both a V gene segment and a J gene segment. A rearrangement was called productive if the CDR3 had no stop codons and remained in frame with V and J, and every other rearrangement was called non-productive. CDR3 was defined by IMGT convention, running from the second conserved V-encoded cysteine to the conserved J-encoded phenylalanine. In an earlier analysis of around 600 of the donors, sequences lacking an unambiguous match to a single V gene segment were excluded. In an earlier analysis of 587 of the donors, V segments were called functional above 56.7% productive rearrangements and were called segregating when the between-donor standard deviation exceeded 5%. A statistical classification framework was developed to diagnose cytomegalovirus status using the catalog of TCR beta chain sequences. A later analysis assigned V and J genes by comparing TCR nucleotide sequences with IMGT/GENE-DB human TR gene sequences. The TCRdist pipeline was used in a later analysis to assign CDR3 sequences and most-parsimonious VDJ recombination scenarios. In a later analysis, every TCR beta chain was defined by the combination of its CDR3 amino acid sequence and its V-gene family, and reads without a unique V-gene family were dropped. In a later analysis, around 600 highly shared, low-generation-probability nucleotide sequences were removed to address suspected cross-contamination and a sequencing artifact. A later analysis calculated a clonal expansion index for each public chain from normalized within-repertoire ranks of inferred template counts. A later analysis computed generation probabilities with a VDJ recombination model fitted to out-of-frame rearrangements, and checked the results against IGoR. Hypergeometric tests were used in a later analysis to score TCR-TCR, TCR-HLA and TCR-CMV co-occurrence, with a repertoire-size bias correction applied to the TCR pairs. False discovery rates were estimated in a later analysis by permuting HLA or CMV assignments 20 times. In a later analysis, co-occurring TCRs were grouped with DBSCAN, and TCRdist sequence similarity was added when clustering was performed within HLA-allele-positive subsets. Repertoires with fewer than 30,000 or more than 120,000 public chains were left out of co-occurrence clustering, as were several repertoires with anomalous nucleotide sharing. The table comes from immuneACCESS by way of TCRdb, which keeps in-frame sequences with V and J called. Part of the clones is missing from these tables; in studies checked, under half for an unresolved V gene and the rest for unknown reasons. The DNA gave D and trimming, while V, J and clone size come from that table. In this sample the table shows about 180,000 clones, 79% of which occur a single time. 0.69% of the sample is taken by the ten largest.

Study-wide conclusions, independent of this receptor: The authors suggested that the approach could potentially be extended to other disease states and immunological phenotypes. The classifier was reported to diagnose cytomegalovirus status with high specificity and sensitivity in both the original cohort and the validation cohort. Broadly in line with IMGT annotations, most TCR beta V segments showed up in productive rearrangements about 87% or about 30% of the time in an earlier analysis of 450 to 600 of the donors. In the study, some 160 TCR beta chains were listed as associated with cytomegalovirus. A later genetic analysis reported fewer N-insertions in productive TCRs among donors in an Asian-associated ancestry cluster than the roughly 700-donor mean. For the cohort, immune exposure information was limited to CMV serostatus. Roughly 15 rarely observed V segments, including chromosome 9 orphons, were excluded from the earlier analysis of a few hundred of the donors because counts were too low. A further reported finding was that TCR beta sequences accurately predicted the HLA-A and HLA-B alleles for most subjects in the first cohort. A group of highly shared sequence variants was considered likely to be a technical artifact of the sequencing pipeline. In a later analysis, about 17,000 TCR beta sequences were associated with specific HLA alleles at a false discovery rate of 0.05. While some public TCRs were present in many individuals, most TCR sequences turned up only very rarely across donors. A later analysis found that TCR association rates varied across HLA loci, with DRB1 alleles showing the most associated TCRs and HLA-C alleles the fewest. In vitro tests confirmed that a few of the cytomegalovirus-associated TCR beta chains recognize cytomegalovirus antigens. Most CMV-associated TCR beta chains appeared to be HLA-restricted in a later analysis, and the HLA associations seemed to be driven largely by CMV exposure. In this cohort, only TCR beta chains were sequenced, and detectable features were limited by the absence of alpha or paired-chain data. The presence/absence analyses assumed that sequencing depth was roughly uniform across donors, and that assumption may not be true. A later genetic analysis associated a missense DCLRE1C variant with V-gene and J-gene trimming of TCR beta chains, and an independent cohort replicated the association. In a later analysis, HLA-associated TCR beta chains showed more clonal expansion and lower generation probabilities than non-associated chains that were equally common. Some IMGT-functional V segments, including TRBV6-2 and TRBV6-3, could not be told apart with the 87-base-pair reads, so those segments were excluded. Correlated functional status among segregating V segments might reflect linkage disequilibrium, but an unknown experimental factor could not be ruled out. Because HLA typing was unavailable for some donors at each locus, only the typed subset was used in association tests. When HLA alleles, especially DR and DQ, strongly co-occurred, TCR associations were difficult to assign to individual alleles. A later analysis reported that several top co-occurrence clusters appeared linked to parvovirus B19, influenza, CMV and Epstein-Barr virus.

The sequence derives from a woman in her thirties or forties in good health and CMV-seronegative. Sample: PBMCs. This sequence uses TRBV6-5 and TRBJ2-3, with 9 junctional bases fitting TRBD2. The sequenced DNA is TGTGCCAGCAGTTACTCGGGCGGGGGGGCAAATACGCAGTATTTT. Its coded protein is CASSYSGGGANTQYF.